Here is one T cell receptor beta chain with its context. This entry is derived from a study of blood T cell repertoires in COVID-19. The wider study: The United States, Italy and Spain provided the acute and convalescent COVID-19 samples. T cells, B-cell-depleted T cells, or PBMCs supplied cDNA or gDNA.

The trim removed 4 bases at V and 2 bases at J, leaving 3 bases unmatched. The CDR3 totals 14 residues. CDR1 is MNHNY, CDR2 SVGAGI, per germline (reference sequence). Authors' data handling: The authors estimated nucleated cell counts from reference gene primer amplification. Here immunoSEQ multiplex PCR was the method, and the copy in TCRdb shows in-frame clones only, minus some. D and trimming were read from the DNA, whereas the V and J calls and clone size are those reported in that table. The repertoire includes some 270,000 clones, 89% of them detected once, and 4% to 5% sits in the top ten. Sequences were obtained from peripheral blood. This TCR was sampled from a woman aged 35 to 49 who had recovered from COVID-19. V is TRBV6-6 and J is TRBJ1-1; 8 positions agree with TRBD1. CDR3 in amino acids: CASSSQGANTEAFF. The CDR3 DNA reads TGTGCCAGCAGTTCTCAGGGGGCCAACACTGAAGCTTTCTTT.